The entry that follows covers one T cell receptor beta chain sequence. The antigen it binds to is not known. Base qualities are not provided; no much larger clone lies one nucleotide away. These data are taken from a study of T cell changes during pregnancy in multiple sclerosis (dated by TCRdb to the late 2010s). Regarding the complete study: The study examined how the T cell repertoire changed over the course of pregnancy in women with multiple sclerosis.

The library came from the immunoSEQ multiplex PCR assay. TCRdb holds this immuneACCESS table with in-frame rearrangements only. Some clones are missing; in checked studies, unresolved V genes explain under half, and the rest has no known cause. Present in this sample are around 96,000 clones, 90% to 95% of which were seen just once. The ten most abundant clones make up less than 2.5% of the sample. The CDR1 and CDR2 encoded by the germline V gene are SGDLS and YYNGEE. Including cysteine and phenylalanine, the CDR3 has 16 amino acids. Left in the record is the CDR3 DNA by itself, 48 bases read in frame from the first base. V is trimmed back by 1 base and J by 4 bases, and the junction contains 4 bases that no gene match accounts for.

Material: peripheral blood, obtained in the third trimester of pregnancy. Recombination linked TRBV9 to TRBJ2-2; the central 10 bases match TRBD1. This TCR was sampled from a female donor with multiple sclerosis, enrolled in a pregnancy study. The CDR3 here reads CASSVSGTGVTGELFF. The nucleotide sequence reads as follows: TGTGCCAGCAGCGTATCCGGGACAGGGGTCACCGGGGAGCTGTTTTTT.